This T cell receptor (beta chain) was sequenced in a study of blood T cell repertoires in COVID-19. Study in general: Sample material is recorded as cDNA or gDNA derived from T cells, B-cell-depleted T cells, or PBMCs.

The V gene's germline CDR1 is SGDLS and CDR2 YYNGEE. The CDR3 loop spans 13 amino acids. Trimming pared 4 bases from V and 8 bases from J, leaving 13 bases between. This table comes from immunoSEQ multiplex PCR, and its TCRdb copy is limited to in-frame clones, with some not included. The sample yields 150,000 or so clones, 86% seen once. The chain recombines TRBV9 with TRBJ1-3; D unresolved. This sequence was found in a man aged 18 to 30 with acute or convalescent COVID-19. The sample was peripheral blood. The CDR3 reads CASSPNNGYTIYF. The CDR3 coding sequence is TGTGCCAGCAGCCCAAACAATGGCTACACCATATATTTT.